These 29 T cell receptor beta chains were all obtained from the same sample, sequenced in a study of regulatory T cells in long-lasting Graves disease (dated by TCRdb to 2020 to 2023). Receptor libraries were prepared by multiplex PCR. Instrument used: Illumina HiSeq 4000. CDR3 regions were amplified by Arm-PCR with iRepertoire HTBI primers to construct TCR beta libraries. The public reads were reanalyzed by TCRdb: fastp trimming at Q25, MiXCR alignment, in-frame beta chains only. Entries that share a CDR3 protein sequence are merged under the most common genes and DNA. This sample has 450,000 to 700,000 distinct CDR3 sequences in its table, and approximately 13% of those were observed once. Of the sample, about 9.1% is held by the ten largest clones. The time point label corresponds to: newly diagnosed GD, antithyroid drugs for less than 3 months. For both TCR sequencing and RNA sequencing, RNA was extracted from PBMCs in TRIzol.

These data were also reused for a study on T cells in Graves' hyperthyroidism and ophthalmopathy.

The sample in question was peripheral blood mononuclear cells (PBMCs), obtained at new diagnosis, from a patient treated with antithyroid drugs. These receptors were collected from a young man with Graves disease. Donor details come from another sample of the same person, matched by shared clones.

J is TRBJ2-3 and V is TRBV19, with TRBD2 matching 7 bases. Germline loops: CDR1 LNHDA, CDR2 SQIVND (reference sequence). Germline trimming cut 5 bases from V and 0 bases from J; bases unmatched to any gene: 5. The CDR3 extends over 15 amino acids. The CDR3 loop is CASSAGRISTDTQYF. Written as DNA, the CDR3 is TGTGCCAGTAGTGCCGGGAGGATTAGCACAGATACGCAGTATTTT.

The chain employs TRBV20-1 and TRBJ1-2, with 9 positions matching TRBD1. The CDR3 is 14 amino acids. V was pared by 5 bases and J by 8 bases, with 12 bases of the junction left unmatched. CDR1 is DFQATT, CDR2 SNEGSKA, per germline (reference sequence). CDR3 loop: CSASSGTGSRGYTF. For the CDR3, the DNA is TGCAGTGCTTCCTCCGGGACAGGGAGTCGCGGCTACACCTTC.

This clonotype has a handful of counts. V usage is TRBV15 and J usage is TRBJ2-2; TRBD1 agrees at 12 bases. CDR1 LNHNV and CDR2 YYDKDF come from the germline V gene (reference sequence). The trim removed 5 bases at V and 3 bases at J, leaving 4 bases unmatched. There are 16 residues in the CDR3. CDR3 bases: TGTGCCACCAGCGTGGGACAGGGGGCGGACACCGGGGAGCTGTTTTTT. Translation gives CATSVGQGADTGELFF.

This clonotype was recorded at least ten times. V is TRBV5-1 and J is TRBJ1-4, with 12 bases aligning to TRBD1. There are 18 residues in the CDR3. V was pared by 1 base and J by 8 bases, with 12 bases of the junction left unmatched. Germline CDR1 SGHRS, CDR2 YFSETQ. The CDR3 loop is CASSLSSGQGARFEKLFF. CDR3 sequence (DNA): TGCGCCAGCAGCTTGAGTTCGGGACAGGGGGCGCGTTTCGAAAAACTGTTTTTT.

This clonotype has at least ten counts. J is TRBJ1-4 and V is TRBV6-1; tentative D call: TRBD1 (6 bases). V lost 5 bases to trimming and J lost 8 bases, with 12 bases between them. The CDR3 totals 13 residues. Germline V gene data show CDR1 as MNHNS and CDR2 as SASEGT. CDR3 DNA sequence: TGTGCCAGCAGTCGCGCAGGGGACGAAAAACTGTTTTTT. Translating gives CASSRAGDEKLFF.

This clonotype was seen only a few times. The chain has TRBV6-1 and TRBJ2-1; 11 bases are shared with TRBD2. The germline gives CDR1 MNHNS, CDR2 SASEGT. The CDR3 is 17 residues long. Trimming removed 5 bases from V and 0 bases from J; junction bases left unmatched: 6. CDR3 amino acids: CASSLGTSGASYNEQFF. In nucleotides, the CDR3 is TGTGCCAGCAGTCTCGGGACTAGCGGAGCCTCCTACAATGAGCAGTTCTTC.

This clonotype was detected ten times or more. CDR3 coding DNA: TGTGCCAGCAGCTTAGAATATTCGAGGGACAGGGGTGACGAGCAGTACTTC. Protein sequence: CASSLEYSRDRGDEQYF. The gene calls are TRBV7-9 and TRBJ2-7, with 10 bases that match TRBD1. CDR3 size: 17 residues. Germline trimming cut 1 base from V and 5 bases from J; bases unmatched to any gene: 11. CDR1 SEHNR and CDR2 FQNEAQ come from the germline V gene (reference sequence).

This clonotype was found many times. This chain joins TRBV12-3 or TRBV12-4 and TRBJ1-1; D gene ambiguous. Deletions cut 6 bases from V and 1 base from J, with 9 bases between. The CDR3 is made up of 13 amino acids. The CDR3 loop is CASSLTWNTEAFF. Written as DNA, the CDR3 is TGTGCCAGCAGCTTGACATGGAACACTGAAGCTTTCTTT.

The V call is TRBV20-1, the J call TRBJ1-1; 9 bases fit TRBD1. The CDR3 length is 13 residues. Germline-derived CDR1 and CDR2 are DFQATT and SNEGSKA (reference sequence). Unmatched junction bases numbered 9, after V lost 3 bases and J lost 10 bases. CDR3 in DNA: TGCAGTGCTAGGAACAGGGGGCGAGTAGCAGCTTTCTTT. This translates into CSARNRGRVAAFF.

This clonotype was recorded many times. The chain combines TRBV29-1 with TRBJ1-5; D gene uncertain. CDR3 length: 13 residues. Trimming left V 1 base short and J 3 bases short, with 7 bases between. CDR1 is SQVTM and CDR2 is ANQGSEA in the germline V gene. CDR3 coding DNA: TGCAGCGTTGAAGGGGCCCTCAATCAGCCCCAGCATTTT. This encodes CSVEGALNQPQHF.

There are many counts of this clonotype. The chain employs TRBV20-1 and TRBJ2-3; 8 bases are shared with TRBD2. Unmatched junction bases numbered 12, after V lost 7 bases and J lost 3 bases. Per germline, CDR1 DFQATT and CDR2 SNEGSKA (reference sequence). The CDR3 spans 15 residues. The CDR3 DNA reads as TGCAGTGTTGACCCCAGCGGGAGAAGTACAGATACGCAGTATTTT. Translating it yields CSVDPSGRSTDTQYF.

The chain joins TRBV29-1 to TRBJ2-1, with TRBD2 matching over 13 bases. The V gene's germline CDR1 is SQVTM and CDR2 ANQGSEA. J was trimmed by 10 bases and V by 6 bases; bases with no gene match: 12. The CDR3 totals 15 residues. DNA for the CDR3: TGCAGCGTAGATTATCCGGGACTAGCGGGGTGGGAGCAGTTCTTC. It yields the protein CSVDYPGLAGWEQFF.

V and J are TRBV6-1 and TRBJ2-7; 11 bases are a match to TRBD2. Trimming removed 7 bases from V and 0 bases from J; junction bases left unmatched: 5. The CDR3 consists of 15 residues. CDR1 MNHNS and CDR2 SASEGT come from the germline V gene. The CDR3 loop is CASNVAGGGSYEQYF. The DNA for the CDR3 is TGTGCCAGCAATGTAGCGGGAGGGGGCTCCTACGAGCAGTACTTC.

This clonotype was recorded a few times. The CDR3 nucleotides read TGCGCCAGCAGCCGAACTAGCGGGAGACCAGATACGCAGTATTTT. The encoded protein is CASSRTSGRPDTQYF. The chain links TRBV4-1 to TRBJ2-3, with 11 bases lining up with TRBD2. J lost 4 bases, V lost 4 bases, and 4 bases had no gene match. Per germline, CDR1 MGHRA and CDR2 YSYEKL. This CDR3 has 15 amino acids.

This clonotype has ten or more counts. The rearrangement links TRBV2 to TRBJ2-1; 7 bases align to TRBD2. The DNA matches TRBJ2-5 better at its end, which makes the J call doubtful. Germline V gene sequence: CDR1 SNHLY, CDR2 FYNNEI. The length of the CDR3 is 16 residues. The CDR3 nucleotides are TGTGCCAGCAGCCTGTCCCGACTAGCCGAGCAAGAGACCCAGTACTTC. This encodes CASSLSRLAEQETQYF.

The gene calls are TRBV3-1 and TRBJ1-4; D is unresolved. Germline values: CDR1 LGHDT, CDR2 YNNKEL (reference sequence). V was pared by 0 bases and J by 0 bases, with 11 bases between. CDR3 size: 17 residues. CDR3 sequence reads: CASSQDRPPSTNEKLFF. The CDR3, as DNA: TGTGCCAGCAGCCAAGATAGGCCACCTTCAACTAATGAAAAACTGTTTTTT.

This clonotype was counted at least ten times. The rearrangement uses TRBV2 and TRBJ1-5, with D hard to call. This CDR3 region has 14 residues. V lost 4 bases and J 9 bases, leaving 16 bases between the germline ends. Germline V gives CDR1 SNHLY, CDR2 FYNNEI. CDR3 in amino acids: CASSGPLPHRPQHF. The CDR3 region has the DNA TGTGCCAGCAGTGGGCCTTTACCCCATCGGCCCCAGCATTTT. Looking up the rest from reference TRBV2 and TRBJ1-5 gives the full variable domain: EPEVTQTPSHQVTQMGQEVILRCVPISNHLYFYWYRQILGQKVEFLVSFYNNEISEKSEIFDDQFSVERPDGSNFTLKIRSTKLEDSAMYFCASSGPLPHRPQHFGDGTRLSIL.

This clonotype was detected a few times. This chain uses TRBV10-3 with TRBJ2-7; 9 bases map to TRBD1. Germline V gives CDR1 ENHRY, CDR2 SYGVKD. J was trimmed by 5 bases and V by 11 bases; bases with no gene match: 7. This CDR3 has 12 amino acids. CDR3 sequence reads: CAAGQGTHEQYF. In nucleotides, the CDR3 is TGTGCCGCCGGACAGGGGACGCACGAGCAGTACTTC.

A note on this clonotype: This sequence may be a read error, since a much larger clone differs from it by one base. The V and J genes are TRBV6-1 and TRBJ2-7, with no clear D. The CDR3 has 14 amino acids. Looked up from germline, CDR1 is MNHNS and CDR2 is SASEGT. V gave up 5 bases and J gave up 5 bases, with 16 bases separating them. As DNA, the CDR3 is TGTGCCAGCAGTACCCGGCCGCCGAGGAACGAGCAGTACTTC. Translated: CASSTRPPRNEQYF.

Many counts were recorded for this clonotype. The genes are TRBV5-1 and TRBJ1-2; no definite D call. Germline V gene sequence: CDR1 SGHRS, CDR2 YFSETQ. Trimming pared 0 bases from V and 3 bases from J, leaving 9 bases between. The CDR3 length is 14 residues. The CDR3 loop is CASSLGRTDYGYTF. CDR3 DNA: TGCGCCAGCAGCTTGGGCAGGACTGACTATGGCTACACCTTC.

The chain links TRBV9 to TRBJ1-2; D is ambiguous. Germline CDR1 SGDLS, CDR2 YYNGEE. The V end was cut by 0 bases, the J end by 5 bases, with 17 bases between. The CDR3 has 16 residues. The CDR3 coding sequence is TGTGCCAGCAGCGTAGGGTTCACAGAACTTGATTATGGCTACACCTTC. Translation: CASSVGFTELDYGYTF. The complete variable domain, with remaining parts taken from reference TRBV9 and TRBJ1-2, reads DSGVTQTPKHLITATGQRVTLRCSPRSGDLSVYWYQQSLDQGLQFLIQYYNGEERAKGNILERFSAQQFPDLHSELNLSSLELGDSALYFCASSVGFTELDYGYTFGSGTRLTVV.

The chain has TRBV29-1 and TRBJ1-2, with D unclear. V lost 3 bases, J lost 0 bases, and 8 bases lay in between. The CDR3 is made up of 13 amino acids. Germline values: CDR1 SQVTM, CDR2 ANQGSEA. CDR3: CSVDLGTNYGYTF. As DNA, the CDR3 is TGCAGCGTTGATCTAGGGACTAACTATGGCTACACCTTC.

The rearrangement joins TRBV5-1 to TRBJ2-1; 12 nucleotides line up with TRBD2. V shed 4 bases and J 3 bases; nucleotides not matched to a gene: 2. CDR3 length equals 15 residues. CDR1 is SGHRS and CDR2 is YFSETQ in the germline V gene. The CDR3 protein is CASSAGLAGYNEQFF. As DNA, the CDR3 is TGCGCCAGCAGCGCGGGACTAGCGGGCTACAATGAGCAGTTCTTC.

The table lists this clonotype with many counts. CDR3 in amino acids: CASTLATGELFF. The DNA of the CDR3 is TGCGCCAGCACCCTAGCTACCGGGGAGCTGTTTTTT. This chain uses TRBV5-1 with TRBJ2-2; D is perhaps TRBD2 (5 bases). Trimming stripped 6 bases from V and 5 bases from J, with 8 bases between. Germline CDR1 is SGHRS and CDR2 is YFSETQ. The CDR3 loop spans 12 amino acids.

The table lists this clonotype with many counts. One end of the junction is discordant with germline, which a read error may explain. The genes are TRBV20-1 and TRBJ1-2; D gene ambiguous. This CDR3 has 9 residues. Per the germline V gene, CDR1 is DFQATT and CDR2 is SNEGSKA (reference sequence). Here the CDR3 reads CSARDGGTF. The CDR3 region has the DNA TGCAGTGCGAGAGACGGAGGCACCTTC.

This clonotype occurred many times. The gene calls are TRBV29-1 and TRBJ2-1; D perhaps matches TRBD2 (5 bases). Trimming took off 6 bases at V and 0 bases at J, with 9 bases between the two ends. Germline V gives CDR1 SQVTM, CDR2 ANQGSEA. CDR3 length: 13 amino acids. CDR3 amino acids: CSVAGPSYNEQFF. The CDR3 DNA is TGCAGCGTCGCGGGCCCCTCCTACAATGAGCAGTTCTTC.

This clonotype was seen many times. The rearrangement joins TRBV19 to TRBJ2-1; unclear D gene. Germline-derived CDR1 and CDR2 are LNHDA and SQIVND (reference sequence). V was trimmed by 3 bases and J by 0 bases, leaving 9 bases between them. The CDR3 totals 15 residues. This CDR3 is CASSMALSSYNEQFF. In DNA form, the CDR3 reads TGTGCCAGTAGTATGGCGTTAAGCTCCTACAATGAGCAGTTCTTC.

This clonotype was detected many times. The rearrangement joins TRBV5-5 to TRBJ2-5; D unclear. With 0 bases removed from V and 5 bases from J, the gap between germline ends came to 11 bases. Germline V gene sequence: CDR1 SGHKS, CDR2 YYEKEE (reference sequence). This CDR3 spans 14 amino acids. The CDR3 DNA is TGTGCCAGCAGCTTGGGACAATCCCGGGAGACCCAGTACTTC. Its translation: CASSLGQSRETQYF.

This clonotype was counted ten times or more. The CDR3 nucleotides are TGTGCCACCTCGGTTCTCAATGAGCAGTTCTTC. Its translation is CATSVLNEQFF. The gene calls are TRBV28 and TRBJ2-1; no firm D call. The CDR3 covers 11 residues. V was pared by 10 bases and J by 6 bases, with 10 bases between. CDR1 is MDHEN, CDR2 SYDVKM, per germline.